The rows below give T cell receptor beta chains drawn from one sample of a study of cytomegalovirus exposure and HLA in healthy donors. TCRdb's copy holds only in-frame clones and misses some; the assay was immunoSEQ multiplex PCR. Among 75,000 to 100,000 clones listed, about four fifths were seen once. Material for sequencing was PBMCs. The receptors stem from a man aged 35 to 55 in good health and CMV-seropositive. The CDR3 runs from the conserved cysteine through the conserved F or W. A D gene is named only where the DNA matches it firmly. Where a row states a size, it is once, few, many or the class of an expanded clone; other rows omit it.

v_call,j_call,clone_size,d_call,cdr3_nt,cdr3_aa
TRBV6-5,TRBJ1-6,NA,NA,TGTGCCAGCAGTCCACAGGCGCTAAATTCACCCCTCCACTTT,CASSPQALNSPLHF
TRBV9,TRBJ1-3,once,NA,TGTGCCAGCAGCATACAAGGACATTACTCTGGAAACACCATATATTTT,CASSIQGHYSGNTIYF
TRBV7-3,TRBJ1-1,NA,TRBD1,TGTGCCAGCAGCGTGACAGGGTCCCCTGAAGCTTTCTTT,CASSVTGSPEAFF
TRBV5-1,TRBJ2-7,once,NA,TGCGCCAGCAGCTCCGGGGTCTTCCCGGAGCAGTACTTC,CASSSGVFPEQYF
TRBV5-1,TRBJ1-4,NA,TRBD1,TGCGCCAGCAGCGTAGGGACAGGGAGTGAAAAACTGTTTTTT,CASSVGTGSEKLFF
TRBV6-6,TRBJ2-1,NA,NA,TGTGCCAGCAGTTCCGACAGGATTAGCTCCTACAATGAGCAGTTCTTC,CASSSDRISSYNEQFF
TRBV2,TRBJ1-2,NA,NA,TGTGCCAGCAGTGAGGGGGGGTCTCGGGCTAACTATGGCTACACCTTC,CASSEGGSRANYGYTF
TRBV27,TRBJ1-2,once,NA,TGTGCCAGCAGTTTCCCAGCTAACTATGGCTACACCTTC,CASSFPANYGYTF
TRBV28,TRBJ1-3,NA,NA,TGTGCCAGCAGTACAGGGCCTGGAAACACCATATATTTT,CASSTGPGNTIYF
TRBV28,TRBJ2-7,NA,TRBD2,TGTGCCAGCAGTACCGGGACTAGCGGGAGGCCCGCCTACGAGCAGTACTTC,CASSTGTSGRPAYEQYF
TRBV5-6,TRBJ2-3,NA,NA,TGTGCCAGCAGCTCGACGGATCAGGAGTATTTT,CASSSTDQEYF
TRBV11-2,TRBJ2-1,NA,NA,TGTGCCAGCAGCCCAGACAGTAGGTATACGTGGGAGCAGTTCTTC,CASSPDSRYTWEQFF
TRBV6-6,TRBJ1-5,NA,NA,TGTGCCAGCAGTTACGTTCGCGGGCTCTTTAATCAGCCCCAGCATTTT,CASSYVRGLFNQPQHF
TRBV18,TRBJ1-5,few,TRBD1,TGTGCCAGCTCACCGGGACAGGCGGGTCAGCCCCAGCATTTT,CASSPGQAGQPQHF
TRBV6-5,TRBJ2-6,NA,TRBD1,TGTGCCAGCAGTTACGGCACAGGGGCTGGGGCCAACGTCCTGACTTTC,CASSYGTGAGANVLTF
TRBV7-7,TRBJ2-5,once,TRBD1,TGTGCCAGCAGTGCAACAGGGGGCGGGGAGACCCAGTACTTC,CASSATGGGETQYF
TRBV5-1,TRBJ1-1,NA,TRBD1,TGCGCCAGCAGCTTGAGTCAGGGGGGCACTGAAGCTTTCTTT,CASSLSQGGTEAFF
TRBV5-5,TRBJ2-6,NA,TRBD2,TGTGCCAGCAGCTCTATCCCCGGGGGGGTAGCTGGGGCCAACGTCCTGACTTTC,CASSSIPGGVAGANVLTF
TRBV29-1,TRBJ2-1,NA,TRBD2,TGCAGCGGGTTAGCGGGAGGCTCCTACAATGAGCAGTTCTTC,CSGLAGGSYNEQFF
TRBV29-1,TRBJ1-2,NA,TRBD1,TGCAGCGTTGCACAGGGGAACTATGGCTACACCTTC,CSVAQGNYGYTF
TRBV5-1,TRBJ2-5,NA,TRBD1,TGCGCCAGCAGTACAGGGGGCGCGGAGACCCAGTACTTC,CASSTGGAETQYF
TRBV7-2,TRBJ2-3,NA,NA,TGTGCCAGCAGCTTAGCCGTCAAAGCTATCACAGATACGCAGTATTTT,CASSLAVKAITDTQYF
TRBV5-1,TRBJ2-5,few,TRBD1,TGCGCCAGCAGCCGGACAGGGGCCAGGGAGACCCAGTACTTC,CASSRTGARETQYF
TRBV11-2,TRBJ2-7,once,NA,TGTGCCAGCAGCTTCGTGACTAGAACCTACGAGCAGTACTTC,CASSFVTRTYEQYF
TRBV30,TRBJ1-2,NA,TRBD1,TGTGCCTGGAGTGGGACAGGGATCCACACCTTC,CAWSGTGIHTF
TRBV10-3,TRBJ1-5,NA,NA,TGTGCCATCACCAACGACAGGTACCTAGGGCCCCAGCATTTT,CAITNDRYLGPQHF
TRBV5-1,TRBJ2-3,NA,NA,TGCGCCAGCAGCTTGGTGTCGCGTTCCTCAGATACGCAGTATTTT,CASSLVSRSSDTQYF
TRBV18,TRBJ1-6,NA,NA,TGTGCCAGCTCACTCCGGGACAAGTATAATTCACCCCTCCACTTT,CASSLRDKYNSPLHF
TRBV4-1,TRBJ1-1,NA,NA,TGCGCCAGCAGCCAAGTTTCAGTAAACACTGAAGCTTTCTTT,CASSQVSVNTEAFF
TRBV12-5,TRBJ1-1,NA,TRBD1,TGTGCTAGTGGTTTAACAGGACAGGCTGAAGCTTTCTTT,CASGLTGQAEAFF
TRBV5-1,TRBJ2-3,NA,TRBD1,TGCGCCAGCAGTGGACAGGGAGGAACAGATACGCAGTATTTT,CASSGQGGTDTQYF
TRBV29-1,TRBJ1-2,once,TRBD1,TGCAGCGTTCCAGGGGGCTATGGCTACACCTTC,CSVPGGYGYTF
TRBV6-1,TRBJ2-2,NA,TRBD1,TGTGCCAGTTGGACAGGTTTAGCCGGGGAGCTGTTTTTT,CASWTGLAGELFF
TRBV4-1,TRBJ2-7,NA,NA,TGCGCCAGCAGCCCTCGGACAACTACGAGCTCCTACGAGCAGTACTTC,CASSPRTTTSSYEQYF